This T cell receptor beta chain was recorded in a study of Ad26.COV2.S vaccination and SARS-CoV-2 variants. With respect to this clone: Its antigen is unknown.

Stated treatment: 15 to 20 received Ad26.COV2.S at low or high dose, single or two shots; about 5 received placebo; per-sample allocation not given. The samples date from day 63 after the first vaccine or placebo injection. Based in Boston, the donor was an adult of 18-55 years. Regarding the study as a whole: Total T cell responses were possibly underestimated by TCR breadth and depth analyses. It was found that vaccine and placebo recipients had similar non-spike TCR breadth. Relative to placebo recipients, vaccine recipients exhibited elevated spike-specific TCR breadth.

The germline V gene encodes CDR1 MGHRA and CDR2 YSYEKL. V lost 3 bases to trimming and J lost 3 bases, with 11 bases between them. The CDR3 has 14 amino acids. Data came from immunoSEQ multiplex PCR; TCRdb stores just in-frame clones and leaves some out. The profile shows around 400,000 clones, around 90% of them singletons. The sample here was peripheral blood, taken in a trial of Ad26.COV2.S vaccine versus placebo. The TCR comes from a person aged 18-65 years who received the Ad26.COV2.S COVID-19 vaccine or a placebo. This chain links TRBV4-1 with TRBJ1-2, with TRBD1 as a possible D gene (5 bases). Here the CDR3 reads CASSQVTDHYGYTF. CDR3 coding DNA: TGCGCCAGCAGCCAGGTGACAGATCACTATGGCTACACCTTC.